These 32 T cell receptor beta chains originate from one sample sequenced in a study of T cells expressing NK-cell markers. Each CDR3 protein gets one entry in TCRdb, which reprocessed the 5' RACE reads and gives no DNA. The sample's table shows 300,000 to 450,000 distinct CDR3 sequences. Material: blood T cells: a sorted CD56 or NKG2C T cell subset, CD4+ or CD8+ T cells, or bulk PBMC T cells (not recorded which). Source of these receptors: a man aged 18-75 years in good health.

The CDR3 is CASTARRGATQYF. The chain uses TRBV11-2 and TRBJ2-3; there is no DNA to check the TCRdb D call of TRBD1. Germline V gives CDR1 SGHAT, CDR2 FQNNGV. This CDR3 spans 13 amino acids.

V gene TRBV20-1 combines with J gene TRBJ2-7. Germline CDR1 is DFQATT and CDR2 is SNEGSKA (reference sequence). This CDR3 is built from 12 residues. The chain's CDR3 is CSARPLPYEQYF.

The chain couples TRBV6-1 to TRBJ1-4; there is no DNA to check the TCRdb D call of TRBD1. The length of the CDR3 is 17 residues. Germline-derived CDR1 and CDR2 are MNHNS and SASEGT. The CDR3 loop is CASSGVGQGAANEKLFF.

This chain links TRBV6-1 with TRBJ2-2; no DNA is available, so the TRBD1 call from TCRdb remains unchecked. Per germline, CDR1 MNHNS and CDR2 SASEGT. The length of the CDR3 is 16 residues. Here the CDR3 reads CASSGGTEANTGELFF.

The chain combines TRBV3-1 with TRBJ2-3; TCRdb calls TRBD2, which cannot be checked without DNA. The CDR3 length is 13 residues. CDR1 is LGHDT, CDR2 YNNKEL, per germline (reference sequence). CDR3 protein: CASSSVAGSTQYF.

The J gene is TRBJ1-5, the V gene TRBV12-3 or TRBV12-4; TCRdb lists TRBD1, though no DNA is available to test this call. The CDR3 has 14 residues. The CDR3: CASAALGARQPQHF.

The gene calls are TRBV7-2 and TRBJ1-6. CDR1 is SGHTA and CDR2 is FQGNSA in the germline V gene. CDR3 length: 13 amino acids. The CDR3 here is CASSLAQYSPLHF.

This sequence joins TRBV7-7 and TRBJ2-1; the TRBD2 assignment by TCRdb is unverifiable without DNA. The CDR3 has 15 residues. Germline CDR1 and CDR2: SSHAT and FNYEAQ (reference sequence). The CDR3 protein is CASRLGLAGNNEQFF. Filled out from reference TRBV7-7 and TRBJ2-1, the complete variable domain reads GAGVSQSPRYKVTKRGQDVTLRCDPISSHATLYWYQQALGQGPEFLTYFNYEAQPDKSGLPSDRFSAERPEGSISTLTIQRTEQRDSAMYRCASRLGLAGNNEQFFGPGTRLTVL.

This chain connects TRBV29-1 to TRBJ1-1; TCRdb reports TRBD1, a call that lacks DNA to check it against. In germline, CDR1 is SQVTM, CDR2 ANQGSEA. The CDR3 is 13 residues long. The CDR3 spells CSVWDRGNTEAFF.

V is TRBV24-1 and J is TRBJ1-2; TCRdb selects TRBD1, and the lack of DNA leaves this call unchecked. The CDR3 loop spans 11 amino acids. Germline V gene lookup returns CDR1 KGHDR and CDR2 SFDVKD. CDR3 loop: CATSRGYGYTF.

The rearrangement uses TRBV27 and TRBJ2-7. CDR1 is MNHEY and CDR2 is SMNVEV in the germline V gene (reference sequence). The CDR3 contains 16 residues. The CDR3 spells CASSLQPTGRSYEQYF.

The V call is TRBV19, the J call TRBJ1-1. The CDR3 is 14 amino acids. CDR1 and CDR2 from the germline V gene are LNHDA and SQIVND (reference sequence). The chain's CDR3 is CASSIYGEGTEAFF.

The CDR3 here is CASSQGYGTSHNEQFF. The V gene is TRBV4-1, the J gene TRBJ2-1; the D call from TCRdb, TRBD1, cannot be confirmed without DNA. CDR3 length: 16 residues. In germline, CDR1 is MGHRA, CDR2 YSYEKL.

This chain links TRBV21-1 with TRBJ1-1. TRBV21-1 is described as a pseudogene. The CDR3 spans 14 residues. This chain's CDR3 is CASSRPGVDTEAFF.

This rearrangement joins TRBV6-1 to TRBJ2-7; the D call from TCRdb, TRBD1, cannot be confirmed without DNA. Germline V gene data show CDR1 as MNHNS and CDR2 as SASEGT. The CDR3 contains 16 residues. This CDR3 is CASRRRAGQGVGEQYF.

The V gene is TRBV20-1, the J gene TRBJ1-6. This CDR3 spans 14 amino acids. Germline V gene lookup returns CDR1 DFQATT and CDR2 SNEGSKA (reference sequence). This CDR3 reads CSATGRSYNSPLHF.

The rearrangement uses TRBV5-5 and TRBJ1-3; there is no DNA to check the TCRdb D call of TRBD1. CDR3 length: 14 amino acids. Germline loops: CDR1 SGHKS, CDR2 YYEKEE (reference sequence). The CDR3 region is CASSLRTGLHTIYF.

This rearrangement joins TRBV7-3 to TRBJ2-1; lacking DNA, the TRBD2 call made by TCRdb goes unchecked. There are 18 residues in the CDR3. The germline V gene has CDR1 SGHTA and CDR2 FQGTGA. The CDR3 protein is CASSRRTSGGLSYNEQFF.

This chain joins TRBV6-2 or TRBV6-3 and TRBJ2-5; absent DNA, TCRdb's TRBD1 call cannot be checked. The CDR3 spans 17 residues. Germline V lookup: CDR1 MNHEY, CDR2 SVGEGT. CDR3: CASRFGPASTRKETQYF.

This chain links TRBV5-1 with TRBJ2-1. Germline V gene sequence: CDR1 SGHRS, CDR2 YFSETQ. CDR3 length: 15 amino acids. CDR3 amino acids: CASSSFGDTYNEQFF. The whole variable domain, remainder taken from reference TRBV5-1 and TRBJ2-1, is KAGVTQTPRYLIKTRGQQVTLSCSPISGHRSVSWYQQTPGQGLQFLFEYFSETQRNKGNFPGRFSGRQFSNSRSEMNVSTLELGDSALYLCASSSFGDTYNEQFFGPGTRLTVL.

CDR3 region: CASSWTTSNQPQHF. This chain connects TRBV2 to TRBJ1-5; checking the TCRdb D call of TRBD1 is not possible without DNA. CDR1 is SNHLY and CDR2 is FYNNEI in the germline V gene. This CDR3 is built from 14 residues.

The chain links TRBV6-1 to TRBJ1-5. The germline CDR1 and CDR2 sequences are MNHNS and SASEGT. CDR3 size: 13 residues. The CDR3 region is CASTRWAGQPQHF.

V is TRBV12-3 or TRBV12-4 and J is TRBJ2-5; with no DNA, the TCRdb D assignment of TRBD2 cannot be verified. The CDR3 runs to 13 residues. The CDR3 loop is CASSFKRRETQYF.

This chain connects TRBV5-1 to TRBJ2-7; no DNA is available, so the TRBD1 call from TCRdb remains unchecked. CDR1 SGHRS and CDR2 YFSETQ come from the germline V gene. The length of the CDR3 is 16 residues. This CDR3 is CASSSAPDRAVYEQYF.

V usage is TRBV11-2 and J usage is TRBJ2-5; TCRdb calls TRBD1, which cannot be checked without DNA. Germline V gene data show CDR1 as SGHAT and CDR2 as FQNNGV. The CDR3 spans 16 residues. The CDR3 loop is CASSSIGRGEGETQYF.

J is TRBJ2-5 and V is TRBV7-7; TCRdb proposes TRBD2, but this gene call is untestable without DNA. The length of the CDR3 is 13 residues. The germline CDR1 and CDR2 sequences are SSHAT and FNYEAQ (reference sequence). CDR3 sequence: CASRHWLEETQYF.

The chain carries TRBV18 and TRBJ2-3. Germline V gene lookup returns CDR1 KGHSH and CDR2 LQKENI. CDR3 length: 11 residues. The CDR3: CASTDSDTQYF.

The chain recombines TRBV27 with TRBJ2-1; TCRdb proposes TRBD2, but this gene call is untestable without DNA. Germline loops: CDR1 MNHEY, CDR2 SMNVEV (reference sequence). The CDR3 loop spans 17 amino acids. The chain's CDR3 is CASQMKGLRGGFNEQFF.

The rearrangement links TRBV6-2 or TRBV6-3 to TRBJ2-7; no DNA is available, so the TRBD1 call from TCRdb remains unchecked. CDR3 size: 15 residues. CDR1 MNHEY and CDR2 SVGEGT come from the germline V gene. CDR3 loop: CASRKGQGPYYEQYF.

The CDR3: CAWSYHLGAAFF. V gene TRBV30 combines with J gene TRBJ1-1; TCRdb designates TRBD1, a call that cannot be tested without DNA. The germline gives CDR1 GTSNPN, CDR2 SVGIG (reference sequence). This CDR3 has 12 amino acids.

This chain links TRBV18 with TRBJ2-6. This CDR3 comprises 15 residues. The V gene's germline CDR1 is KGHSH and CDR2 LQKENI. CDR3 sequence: CASSPSNSGANVLTF.

The CDR3 is CASSNQWGQGVDEQFF. The V call is TRBV28, the J call TRBJ2-1; the TRBD1 assignment by TCRdb is unverifiable without DNA. This CDR3 comprises 16 residues. Germline V gives CDR1 MDHEN, CDR2 SYDVKM.